Below, 7 T cell receptor beta chains from the same sample are listed, as sequenced in a study of blood T cells in healthy people across ages. A second PCR of roughly 7 to 11 cycles used a sample-barcoded 5' primer and a J-beta primer mix. Each CDR3 protein gets one entry after TCRdb re-called the 5' RACE reads with MiXCR. This sample has over 1,500,000 distinct CDR3 sequences, with 35% to 50% found just once. The sample comprised blood. The receptor source for this set is a human donor in good health.

This clonotype appeared a few times. The rearrangement uses TRBV6-6 and TRBJ2-4; D unresolved. The germline CDR1 and CDR2 sequences are MNHNY and SVGAGI (reference sequence). V was pared by 4 bases and J by 6 bases, with 10 bases between. This CDR3 spans 13 amino acids. The CDR3 DNA is TGTGCCAGCAGTTCTGCCTCGGGAAACATTCAGTACTTC. Translated, it gives CASSSASGNIQYF.

The V and J genes are TRBV14 and TRBJ1-6; D is perhaps TRBD1 (5 bases). Per the germline V gene, CDR1 is SGHDN and CDR2 is FVKESK. The length of the CDR3 is 15 residues. With 4 bases removed from V and 10 bases from J, the gap between germline ends came to 17 bases. This CDR3 reads CASSPSVGVKSPLHF. In DNA, the CDR3 is TGTGCCAGCAGCCCCAGTGTGGGGGTCAAGTCACCCCTCCACTTT.

This clonotype came up many times. This rearrangement joins TRBV7-9 to TRBJ2-1; 8 nucleotides agree with TRBD1. CDR3 length: 15 residues. V shed 5 bases, J shed 2 bases, and the junction held 5 bases outside the gene matches. Germline values: CDR1 SEHNR, CDR2 FQNEAQ (reference sequence). This chain's CDR3 is CASSPGTGPYNEQFF. CDR3 nucleotides: TGTGCCAGCAGCCCTGGGACAGGTCCCTACAATGAGCAGTTCTTC.

This clonotype was observed once. The chain carries TRBV20-1 and TRBJ2-1, with D maybe TRBD2 (7 bases). Trimming shortened V by 5 bases and J by 10 bases, and 18 bases separated the two germline ends. The CDR3 has 13 residues. Germline-derived CDR1 and CDR2 are DFQATT and SNEGSKA (reference sequence). CDR3 DNA: TGCAGTGCTTCTTACGGGGGGCCCTACGAGCAGTTCTTC. As protein: CSASYGGPYEQFF.

This clonotype was observed a few times. The rearrangement links TRBV19 to TRBJ2-1, with 7 bases lining up with TRBD2. The V gene end was trimmed by 7 bases and the J gene end by 2 bases; junction bases not matched to a gene: 5. This CDR3 contains 14 residues. The V gene's germline CDR1 is LNHDA and CDR2 SQIVND (reference sequence). CDR3 loop: CASTSGSPYNEQFF. The CDR3 region has the DNA TGTGCCAGTACTAGCGGATCTCCCTACAATGAGCAGTTCTTC.

The rearrangement links TRBV12-3 or TRBV12-4 to TRBJ2-1, with D possibly matching TRBD2 (6 bases). With 3 bases removed from V and 5 bases from J, the gap between germline ends came to 17 bases. CDR3 length: 16 residues. CDR3 in amino acids: CASSFSRDFGNNEQFF. The DNA for the CDR3 is TGTGCCAGCAGTTTTTCTCGGGACTTCGGCAACAATGAGCAGTTCTTC.

The V call is TRBV20-1, the J call TRBJ2-1; 8 nucleotides align to TRBD2. V lost 7 bases, J lost 2 bases, and 4 bases stayed unmatched. The germline gives CDR1 DFQATT, CDR2 SNEGSKA (reference sequence). This CDR3 is built from 13 residues. CDR3 amino acids: CSELAGPYNEQFF. CDR3 in DNA: TGCAGTGAATTAGCGGGGCCCTACAATGAGCAGTTCTTC.